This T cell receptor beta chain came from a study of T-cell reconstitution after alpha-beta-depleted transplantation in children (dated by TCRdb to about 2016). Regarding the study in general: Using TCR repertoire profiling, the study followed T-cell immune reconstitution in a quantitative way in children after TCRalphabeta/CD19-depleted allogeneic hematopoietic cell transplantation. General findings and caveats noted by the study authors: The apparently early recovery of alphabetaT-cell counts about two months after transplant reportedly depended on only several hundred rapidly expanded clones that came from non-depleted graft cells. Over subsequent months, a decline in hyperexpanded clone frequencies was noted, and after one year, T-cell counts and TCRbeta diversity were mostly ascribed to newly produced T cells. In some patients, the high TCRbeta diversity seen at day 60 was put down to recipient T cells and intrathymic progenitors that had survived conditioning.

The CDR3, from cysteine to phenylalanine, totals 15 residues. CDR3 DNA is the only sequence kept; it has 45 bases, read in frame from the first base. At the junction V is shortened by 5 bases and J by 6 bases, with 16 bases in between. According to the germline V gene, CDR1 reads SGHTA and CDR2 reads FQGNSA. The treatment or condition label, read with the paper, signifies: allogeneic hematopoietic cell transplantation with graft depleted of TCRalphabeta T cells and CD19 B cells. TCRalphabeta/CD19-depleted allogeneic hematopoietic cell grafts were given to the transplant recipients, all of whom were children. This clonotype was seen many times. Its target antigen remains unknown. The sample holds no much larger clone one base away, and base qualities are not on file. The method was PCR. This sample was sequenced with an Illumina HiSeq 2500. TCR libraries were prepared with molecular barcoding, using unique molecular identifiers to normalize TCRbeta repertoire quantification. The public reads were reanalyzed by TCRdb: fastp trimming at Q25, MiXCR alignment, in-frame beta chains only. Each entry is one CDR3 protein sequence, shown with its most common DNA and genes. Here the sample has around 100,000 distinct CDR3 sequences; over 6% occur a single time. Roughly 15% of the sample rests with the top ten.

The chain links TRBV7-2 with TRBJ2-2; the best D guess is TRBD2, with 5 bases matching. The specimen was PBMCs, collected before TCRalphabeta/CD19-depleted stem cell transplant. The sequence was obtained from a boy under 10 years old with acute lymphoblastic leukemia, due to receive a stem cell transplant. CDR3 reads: CASSPPLALAGELFF. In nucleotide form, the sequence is TGTGCCAGCAGCCCCCCCCTAGCTCTCGCCGGGGAGCTGTTTTTT. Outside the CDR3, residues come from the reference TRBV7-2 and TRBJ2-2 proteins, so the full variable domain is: GAGVSQSPSNKVTEKGKDVELRCDPISGHTALYWYRQSLGQGLEFLIYFQGNSAPDKSGLPSDRFSAERTGGSVSTLTIQRTQQEDSAVYLCASSPPLALAGELFFGEGSRLTVL.